Following are 20 T cell receptor beta chains from one sample sequenced in a study of blood T cell repertoires in COVID-19. Sequencing was performed with immunoSEQ multiplex PCR; in TCRdb, only in-frame clones are kept and a portion is missing. The data hold around 170,000 clones, with just under 80% observed a single time. Sequenced input: peripheral blood. These receptors were obtained from a woman over 75 with acute or convalescent COVID-19.

This rearrangement joins TRBV28 to TRBJ1-5; tentative D call: TRBD1 (6 bases). V lost 7 bases and J lost 0, with 19 bases in between. The V gene's germline CDR1 is MDHEN and CDR2 SYDVKM. CDR3 size: 17 residues. The CDR3 DNA reads TGTGCCAGCATCTACCGCGGCGGGGGCAGTAGCAATCAGCCCCAGCATTTT. Its protein is CASIYRGGGSSNQPQHF.

The V gene is TRBV7-2, the J gene TRBJ2-7; no firm D call. The V end lost 4 bases, the J end lost 2 bases, and 9 bases lay between the germline ends. This CDR3 contains 13 residues. Germline V gene sequence: CDR1 SGHTA, CDR2 FQGNSA. The CDR3, as DNA: TGTGCCAGCAGCTCACGCCGGGCCTACGAGCAGTACTTC. It specifies CASSSRRAYEQYF.

This chain joins TRBV6-5 and TRBJ1-2, with a weak D call TRBD1 (5 bases). Per the germline V gene, CDR1 is MNHEY and CDR2 is SVGAGI. CDR3 length equals 13 residues. Deletions cut 8 bases from V and 1 base from J, with 11 bases between. CDR3 bases: TGTGCCAGCTCTGCAGGGATTAACTATGGCTACACCTTC. As protein: CASSAGINYGYTF.

CDR3 bases: TGTGCCAGCAGCTGGGGCCCGGGACAGGGTGTGAATGGCTACACCTTC. Translation gives CASSWGPGQGVNGYTF. V usage is TRBV5-6 and J usage is TRBJ1-2; 9 bases match TRBD1. The V gene's germline CDR1 is SGHDT and CDR2 YYEEEE. V shed 3 bases, J shed 6 bases, and the junction held 12 bases outside the gene matches. The CDR3 extends over 16 amino acids.

This rearrangement joins TRBV30 to TRBJ2-3; tentative D call: TRBD1 (6 bases). Trimming took off 2 bases at V and 0 bases at J, with 18 bases between the two ends. The CDR3 sequence is 17 residues long. Germline V gene data show CDR1 as GTSNPN and CDR2 as SVGIG (reference sequence). The DNA for the CDR3 is TGTGCCTGGAGTAAGGCGCCCGGGACACGCAGCACAGATACGCAGTATTTT. It translates to CAWSKAPGTRSTDTQYF.

The genes are TRBV6-1 and TRBJ2-3; TRBD1 matches at 8 bases. Germline values: CDR1 MNHNS, CDR2 SASEGT. This CDR3 comprises 15 residues. V dropped 2 bases and J dropped 3; count of bases not matched to a gene: 4. CDR3 coding DNA: TGTGCCAGCAGTGAACAGGGGGCGAGTACAGATACGCAGTATTTT. Encoded protein: CASSEQGASTDTQYF.

This chain joins TRBV6-5 and TRBJ2-7; D uncertain. Germline values: CDR1 MNHEY, CDR2 SVGAGI. The CDR3 runs to 12 residues. V gave up 8 bases and J gave up 6 bases, with 14 bases separating them. The CDR3 DNA reads TGTGCCAGCGCCCTCCCCCCGGGCGAGCAGTACTTC. Translating it yields CASALPPGEQYF.

The chain carries TRBV19 and TRBJ1-1; the D gene is possibly TRBD1 (6 bases). Trimming cost V 5 bases and J 4 bases, with 11 bases left between them. This CDR3 spans 13 amino acids. The germline V gene has CDR1 LNHDA and CDR2 SQIVND (reference sequence). The CDR3, as DNA: TGTGCCAGTAGTGCAGGACAGTCCACTGAAGCTTTCTTT. Protein: CASSAGQSTEAFF.

This sequence joins TRBV20-1 and TRBJ2-5; D perhaps matches TRBD2 (5 bases). The germline gives CDR1 DFQATT, CDR2 SNEGSKA (reference sequence). The CDR3 extends over 13 amino acids. V gave up 3 bases and J gave up 1 base, with 9 bases separating them. This CDR3 reads CSASYGIQETQYF. Here the CDR3 DNA reads TGCAGTGCTAGTTACGGGATCCAAGAGACCCAGTACTTC.

A few counts support this clone. CDR3 amino acids: CASSKHRVSYGYTF. The CDR3 DNA sequence: TGTGCCAGCAGCAAACACAGGGTTTCCTATGGCTACACCTTC. The genes are TRBV3-1 (or the pseudogene TRBV3-2) and TRBJ1-2, with D possibly being TRBD1 (6 bases). The CDR3 loop spans 14 amino acids. Germline V CDR1 and CDR2: LGHDT, YNNKEL (reference sequence). V shed 5 bases and J shed 4 bases, with 14 bases lying between them.

This clone was detected a few times. The V gene is TRBV15, the J gene TRBJ2-3; possibly TRBD2 for D (6 bases). The CDR3 contains 14 residues. Trimming stripped 1 base from V and 4 bases from J, with 9 bases between. Germline CDR1 reads LNHNV; CDR2 reads YYDKDF (reference sequence). The CDR3, as DNA: TGTGCCACCAGCAGAGGGACTAAATCAGATACGCAGTATTTT. Translating gives CATSRGTKSDTQYF.

This chain uses TRBV19 with TRBJ1-5, with D hard to call. Looked up from germline, CDR1 is LNHDA and CDR2 is SQIVND (reference sequence). There are 15 residues in the CDR3. Trimming took off 1 base at V and 0 bases at J, with 7 bases between the two ends. The CDR3 loop reads CASSIGTYSNQPQHF. The CDR3 DNA sequence: TGTGCCAGTAGTATAGGGACTTATAGCAATCAGCCCCAGCATTTT. The full variable domain, with the rest looked up from reference TRBV19 and TRBJ1-5, is DGGITQSPKYLFRKEGQNVTLSCEQNLNHDAMYWYRQDPGQGLRLIYYSQIVNDFQKGDIAEGYSVSREKKESFPLTVTSAQKNPTAFYLCASSIGTYSNQPQHFGDGTRLSIL.

The chain carries TRBV12-5 and TRBJ1-4; D is perhaps TRBD1 (6 bases). The CDR3 sequence is 13 residues long. V lost 6 bases and J lost 5, with 10 bases in between. Germline V gene lookup returns CDR1 LGHNT and CDR2 FRNRAP. The CDR3 sequence: CASGPQGNEKLFF. CDR3 nucleotides: TGTGCTAGTGGCCCCCAGGGGAATGAAAAACTGTTTTTT.

The chain employs TRBV6-2 or TRBV6-3 and TRBJ2-2, with D unclear. V was trimmed by 3 bases and J by 3 bases, leaving 5 bases between them. Germline CDR1 reads MNHEY; CDR2 reads SVGEGT. The CDR3 has 13 amino acids. This chain's CDR3 is CASSYEYTGELFF. The CDR3 DNA follows: TGTGCCAGCAGTTATGAGTACACCGGGGAGCTGTTTTTT.

The chain links TRBV5-4 to TRBJ1-1; 7 bases are shared with TRBD1. The CDR3 sequence is 15 residues long. Germline trimming cut 2 bases from V and 1 base from J; bases unmatched to any gene: 5. Germline-derived CDR1 and CDR2 are SGHNT and YYREEE (reference sequence). The CDR3 DNA follows: TGTGCCAGCAGCTTCCTGGGACAGCCGAACACTGAAGCTTTCTTT. Protein sequence: CASSFLGQPNTEAFF. Variable domain in full (rest from reference TRBV5-4 and TRBJ1-1): ETGVTQSPTHLIKTRGQQVTLRCSSQSGHNTVSWYQQALGQGPQFIFQYYREEENGRGNFPPRFSGLQFPNYSSELNVNALELDDSALYLCASSFLGQPNTEAFFGQGTRLTVV.

Regarding this clone: This same CDR3 is encoded by further DNA sequences in the sample. J is TRBJ1-1 and V is TRBV27; TRBD1 matches 9 bases. Germline-derived CDR1 and CDR2 are MNHEY and SMNVEV (reference sequence). Unmatched junction bases numbered 2, after V lost 4 bases and J lost 5 bases. The CDR3 is 13 residues long. CDR3 nucleotide sequence: TGTGCCAGCAGTTCGGGACAGGGAACTGAAGCTTTCTTT. Protein product: CASSSGQGTEAFF.

The chain combines TRBV12-3 or TRBV12-4 with TRBJ1-1, with 7 bases fitting TRBD1. The V segment lost 3 bases and the J segment 5 bases; nucleotides outside the gene matches: 3. The CDR3 loop spans 13 amino acids. CDR3 protein: CASSFDRATEAFF. CDR3 sequence (DNA): TGTGCCAGCAGTTTCGACAGGGCTACTGAAGCTTTCTTT.

The chain carries TRBV6-2 or TRBV6-3 and TRBJ2-3, with TRBD1 matching over 7 bases. CDR1 is MNHEY, CDR2 SVGEGT, per germline. The trim removed 4 bases at V and 13 bases at J, leaving 5 bases unmatched. This CDR3 is built from 11 residues. This chain's CDR3 is CASSSRQGKYF. The CDR3 region has the DNA TGTGCCAGCAGTTCGAGACAGGGAAAGTATTTT.

The chain has TRBV12-3 or TRBV12-4 and TRBJ2-2; D is undetermined. V lost 6 bases, J lost 6 bases, and 5 bases lay in between. The CDR3 spans 11 residues. The chain's CDR3 is CASSSSGELFF. In DNA, the CDR3 is TGTGCCAGCAGCTCCTCCGGGGAGCTGTTTTTT.

The gene calls are TRBV4-1 and TRBJ1-2; 8 bases align to TRBD1. V lost 1 base, J lost 3 bases, and 7 bases stayed unmatched. The germline gives CDR1 MGHRA, CDR2 YSYEKL. This CDR3 contains 16 residues. CDR3 nucleotides: TGCGCCAGCAGCCAAGCCCCCGGACAGGGCCACTATGGCTACACCTTC. Translation: CASSQAPGQGHYGYTF.